The source of this T cell receptor beta chain is a study of T-cell memory formation after mild COVID-19. This clonotype has ten or more counts. TCRdb re-derived calls from the 5' RACE reads in MiXCR, one entry per CDR3 protein. This sample carries 25,000 to 30,000 distinct CDR3 sequences, about 16% of them seen once, and the ten largest clones take just over 1.4%. Per the germline V gene, CDR1 is SGHTA and CDR2 is FQGNSA. With 4 bases clipped from V and 3 bases from J, the junction kept 3 bases outside the gene matches. The CDR3 loop spans 15 amino acids. V usage is TRBV7-2 and J usage is TRBJ1-5; TRBD1 aligns across 10 bases. Sequencing was carried out using PBMCs or a T cell subset sorted from them (not recorded which). This receptor was taken from an adult who had mild COVID-19 (a few samples of this study predate the infection). Cell type and time point are not known. The CDR3, as DNA: TGTGCCAGCAGCTATGACAGGGGGCTCAATCAGCCCCAGCATTTT. Protein: CASSYDRGLNQPQHF.